This T cell receptor (beta chain) was found in a study of CD8 T cells in Susac syndrome (dated by TCRdb to about 2019). Study-level background: The study used repertoire sequencing to test whether antigen drove CD8+ T cell activation and differentiation in Susac syndrome. The study compared CD8+ T cell repertoire clonality among eleven to twelve healthy donors, some 14 Susac syndrome patients and fewer than 19 multiple sclerosis patients. What the work shows at the level of the full study, not this receptor alone: The TCR sequencing and HLA analysis was acknowledged to have included a relatively small number of individuals.

V loses 3 bases of germline sequence and J loses 4 bases, and the interval between the two ends is 10 bases. Measured from the cysteine to the phenylalanine, the CDR3 is 14 residues long. Here the CDR3 DNA is all that survives: 42 bases in frame from base 1. RNA was extracted with the RNeasy kit and about 0.45 to 1 ug was reverse transcribed using random hexamers. TCR beta CDR3 regions were amplified with the immunoSEQ multiplex PCR assay covering 54 Vbeta and 13 Jbeta segments. Bias from PCR amplification was corrected by using a synthetic template baseline for primer optimization and for computational correction. The authors' analysis ran thus. Reads were assigned to V, D and J genes according to IMGT and analyzed in immunoSEQ Analyzer, with only productive sequences retained. Clonality was computed as one minus Shannon entropy normalized by log2 of the number of productive unique sequences. For each patient and control, public and private clones were evaluated within the 100 most prevalent clones. A clone was defined as Susac-specific if it was absent from the healthy and MS cohorts, from over 1,000 published viral clones and from other ImmuneACCESS disease sequences. The public reads were reanalyzed by TCRdb: fastp trimming at Q25, MiXCR alignment, in-frame beta chains only. Every entry covers one CDR3 protein and lists the most common genes and DNA from its rows. None of the V and J calls come from the authors' own analysis; TCRdb made them. The sample table records around 200,000 distinct CDR3 sequences; about 90% of these occur just once. About 0.12% of the sample is taken by the ten largest.

A note on this clonotype: Its antigen has not been determined. One base away there is no much larger clone; base qualities are not given.

Peripheral blood CD8+ and CD4+ T cells from healthy donors, Susac syndrome patients and multiple sclerosis patients were profiled by high-throughput TCR beta sequencing. The multiple sclerosis controls were treatment-naive patients who had stable or active relapsing-remitting disease and met the revised McDonald criteria. Bulk CD8+ and CD4+ T cells were purified by magnetic negative isolation, while CD8+ TEMRA cells were enriched using FACS. Blood was collected in EDTA tubes and processed within 24 hours, with PBMCs isolated through density gradient centrifugation. PBMCs destined for TCR sequencing were cryopreserved in liquid nitrogen and later thawed in a 37 °C water bath. The sorted or isolated CD4+, CD8+ and CD8+ TEMRA cells had a purity of 90% or higher.

Sequencing was carried out using CD8+ T cells from PBMCs. The clonotype originates from a human donor with multiple sclerosis. This receptor chain uses TRBV12-3 or TRBV12-4 and TRBJ1-5; the D gene remains uncertain. In nucleotides, the sequence is TGTGCCAGCAGTTTCTGGGGTTCAAATCAGCCCCAGCATTTT. Its protein is CASSFWGSNQPQHF.